This T cell receptor beta chain came from a study of T cell responses to AZD1222 COVID-19 vaccine. Many counts were recorded for this clone. What it binds is not known. Findings of the study overall: Repertoires were obtained solely post-peak T cell response. Targets within unmutated variant regions were reportedly found for nearly half of spike-specific TCRs. The sample set comprised mostly white British donors with more females, and clonal diversity was possibly underestimated.

The assay was immunoSEQ multiplex PCR, and TCRdb's table has in-frame clones only and misses some. The table shows 70,000 or so clones, with around 89% occurring only once. The sequenced sample was peripheral blood, obtained on day 0 of AZD1222 vaccination. The source of this sequence is an adult in good health.

CDR3 in amino acids: CASSLLQGSPLHF. DNA for the CDR3: TGTGCCAGCAGTTTATTGCAGGGTTCACCCCTCCACTTT. J is TRBJ1-6 and V is TRBV28; D is perhaps TRBD1 (5 bases). The CDR3 spans 13 residues. The V gene lost 1 base and the J gene lost 9 bases, with 7 bases spanning the gap. From germline, CDR1 is MDHEN and CDR2 SYDVKM.